Following are 9 T cell receptor beta chains from one sample sequenced in a study of shared clonotypes between healthy human individuals. This table comes from immunoSEQ multiplex PCR, and its TCRdb copy is limited to in-frame clones, with some not included. Of about a million clones listed, 60% to 85% were seen once; the top ten hold nearly 1.5%. What was sequenced was memory CD4+ T cells sorted from blood. As to subset: CD45RA-negative fraction. The receptor set was obtained from a young man in good health.

The rearrangement links TRBV19 to TRBJ1-3; TRBD1 might be the D (6 bases). The length of the CDR3 is 15 residues. V was shortened by 5 bases and J by 2 bases, with 13 bases between the two germline ends. Germline loops: CDR1 LNHDA, CDR2 SQIVND (reference sequence). The CDR3 region has the DNA TGTGCCAGTAGTGCGGGACAAAGTACTGGAAACACCATATATTTT. As protein: CASSAGQSTGNTIYF.

In its sample, this clone was seen once. This chain links TRBV6-5 with TRBJ2-6; D remains unclear. This CDR3 comprises 16 residues. V lost 2 bases to trimming and J lost 0 bases, with 8 bases between them. Germline V CDR1 and CDR2: MNHEY, SVGAGI. CDR3 DNA sequence: TGTGCCAGCAGTTACGGCCAACACTCTGGGGCCAACGTCCTGACTTTC. It codes for CASSYGQHSGANVLTF.

The chain combines TRBV5-1 with TRBJ2-1, with TRBD1 matching over 7 bases. The junction had 5 bases not matched to a gene; V was cut back by 0 bases and J by 5 bases. The CDR3 spans 15 residues. Per the germline V gene, CDR1 is SGHRS and CDR2 is YFSETQ. The CDR3 bases are TGCGCCAGCAGCTTGGCCGGGACAGAAAACAATGAGCAGTTCTTC. This gives the protein CASSLAGTENNEQFF. The entire variable domain, with the rest obtained from reference TRBV5-1 and TRBJ2-1, is as follows: KAGVTQTPRYLIKTRGQQVTLSCSPISGHRSVSWYQQTPGQGLQFLFEYFSETQRNKGNFPGRFSGRQFSNSRSEMNVSTLELGDSALYLCASSLAGTENNEQFFGPGTRLTVL.

The V gene is TRBV5-4, the J gene TRBJ2-7; 7 bases fit TRBD1. With V trimmed by 4 bases and J by 4 bases, 11 bases remained unmatched. The CDR3 sequence is 15 residues long. Germline V gives CDR1 SGHNT, CDR2 YYREEE (reference sequence). The CDR3 nucleotides are TGTGCCAGCAGCCATCCTGCAGGGGGTAATTACGAGCAGTACTTC. Residues: CASSHPAGGNYEQYF.

This CDR3 is CASSQDPAGLEQYF. Written as DNA, the CDR3 is TGTGCCAGCAGCCAAGACCCAGCGGGACTTGAGCAGTACTTC. The chain links TRBV14 to TRBJ2-7; 7 bases match TRBD2. Germline trimming cut 0 bases from V and 7 bases from J; bases unmatched to any gene: 6. This CDR3 is built from 14 residues. The germline V gene has CDR1 SGHDN and CDR2 FVKESK.

This clone has a count of ten or more. This chain connects TRBV7-2 to TRBJ2-2; D tentatively fits TRBD1 or TRBD2 (5 bases each). Trimming cost V 6 bases and J 10 bases, with 15 bases left between them. From germline, CDR1 is SGHTA and CDR2 FQGNSA. The CDR3 consists of 13 residues. The CDR3 DNA follows: TGTGCCAGCAGTGGGGACCCCGGAGCGGAGCTGTTTTTT. It specifies CASSGDPGAELFF.

V is TRBV20-1 and J is TRBJ1-1; D unclear. Trimming stripped 3 bases from V and 6 bases from J, with 8 bases between. Germline CDR1 reads DFQATT; CDR2 reads SNEGSKA (reference sequence). This CDR3 region has 11 residues. The CDR3 protein is CSASGYAEAFF. CDR3 sequence (DNA): TGCAGTGCTAGTGGCTATGCTGAAGCTTTCTTT.

The sample holds a few counts of this clone. J is TRBJ2-6 and V is TRBV5-4; D is ambiguous. The V and J ends lost 0 bases and 0 bases respectively, with 1 base between them. In germline, CDR1 is SGHNT, CDR2 YYREEE (reference sequence). This CDR3 spans 14 amino acids. The CDR3 region is CASSLVSGANVLTF. For the CDR3, the DNA is TGTGCCAGCAGCTTGGTCTCTGGGGCCAACGTCCTGACTTTC. The full variable domain, completed using reference TRBV5-4 and TRBJ2-6, is ETGVTQSPTHLIKTRGQQVTLRCSSQSGHNTVSWYQQALGQGPQFIFQYYREEENGRGNFPPRFSGLQFPNYSSELNVNALELDDSALYLCASSLVSGANVLTFGAGSRLTVL.

This clone was seen at least ten times. This chain joins TRBV7-2 and TRBJ2-5; D assignment may be TRBD1 or TRBD2 (7 bases each). The CDR3 covers 15 residues. Trimming left V 2 bases short and J 5 bases short, with 15 bases between. Germline V CDR1 and CDR2: SGHTA, FQGNSA. DNA of the CDR3: TGTGCCAGCAGCTTATCGAGGGGGCGGGAGGAGACCCAGTACTTC. It codes for CASSLSRGREETQYF.